Below, 27 T cell receptor beta chains from the same sample are listed, as sequenced in a study of T cells in Graves' hyperthyroidism and ophthalmopathy. TCR beta CDR3 sequences were amplified from RNA transcripts. The HTBI primer set drove a first-round RT-PCR of the TCR CDR3. One entry per CDR3 protein, called by TCRdb with MiXCR from the multiplex PCR reads. The profile shows some 500,000 distinct CDR3 sequences, around 24% of them singletons. Specimen: blood. Receptors were obtained from a woman aged 30 to 39 with Graves' ophthalmopathy.

This clonotype has at least ten counts. The chain recombines TRBV20-1 with TRBJ1-2; TRBD1 agrees at 7 bases. Germline V gives CDR1 DFQATT, CDR2 SNEGSKA (reference sequence). The CDR3 contains 14 residues. V lost 1 base to trimming and J lost 6 bases; unmatched junction nucleotides: 8. CDR3 DNA: TGCAGTGCTAGAGCCACGGGGACAGTTAATGGCTACACCTTC. It is translated as CSARATGTVNGYTF.

This clonotype showed up many times. V gene TRBV16 combines with J gene TRBJ1-2; D gene unclear. Germline loops: CDR1 KGHSY, CDR2 FQNENV. Deletions cut 2 bases from V and 7 bases from J, with 20 bases between. This CDR3 region has 16 residues. The CDR3 DNA is TGTGCCAGCAGCCAAGGCGACGGCCGATCCCGAATTGGCTACACCTTC. Amino acids: CASSQGDGRSRIGYTF.

This clonotype was observed a handful of times. J is TRBJ2-7 and V is TRBV6-5; 7 bases fit TRBD1. From germline, CDR1 is MNHEY and CDR2 SVGAGI. V dropped 2 bases and J dropped 6; count of bases not matched to a gene: 7. This CDR3 has 14 residues. CDR3 sequence reads: CASSYGLRGLEQYF. CDR3 nucleotide sequence: TGTGCCAGCAGTTACGGTCTGAGGGGGCTCGAGCAGTACTTC.

CDR3 bases: TGTGCCAGCAGTTCAGTACAGGGATCATTGGGCTATGGCTACACCTTC. It translates to CASSSVQGSLGYGYTF. J is TRBJ1-2 and V is TRBV12-3 or TRBV12-4, with a weak D call TRBD1 (6 bases). V was pared by 4 bases and J by 4 bases, with 19 bases between. The CDR3 has 16 residues.

This clonotype was observed many times. The chain is built from TRBV12-3 or TRBV12-4 and TRBJ1-1; D not certain. This CDR3 contains 11 residues. V was shortened by 3 bases and J by 7 bases, with 6 bases between the two germline ends. CDR3 protein: CASSFQVEAFF. For the CDR3, the DNA is TGTGCCAGCAGTTTCCAGGTTGAAGCTTTCTTT.

The chain has TRBV20-1 and TRBJ2-7; perhaps TRBD2 as D (6 bases). Per germline, CDR1 DFQATT and CDR2 SNEGSKA (reference sequence). This CDR3 comprises 13 residues. Between the trimmed V and J ends, which lost 4 bases and 3 bases, there was a span of 13 bases. The CDR3, as DNA: TGCAGTGCTACCCTTAGCGGAGACTACGAGCAGTACTTC. Its translation: CSATLSGDYEQYF.

This clonotype came up many times. CDR3 residues: CASRRGTSETGELFF. The CDR3 DNA follows: TGTGCCAGCAGGCGTGGGACTAGCGAGACCGGGGAGCTGTTTTTT. J is TRBJ2-2 and V is TRBV6-1; 10 nucleotides line up with TRBD2. This CDR3 contains 15 residues. V shed 6 bases, J shed 5 bases, and the junction held 6 bases outside the gene matches. CDR1 MNHNS and CDR2 SASEGT come from the germline V gene.

This clonotype was counted ten times or more. The CDR3 bases are TGCGCCAGCAGCATGACAGGGGAGGATCAGCCCCAGCATTTT. This gives the protein CASSMTGEDQPQHF. The J gene is TRBJ1-5, the V gene TRBV5-1; 8 bases are shared with TRBD1. Germline CDR1 and CDR2: SGHRS and YFSETQ. The CDR3 sequence is 14 residues long. The junction had 5 bases not matched to a gene; V was cut back by 4 bases and J by 5 bases.

In this sample, this clonotype turned up many times. The V call is TRBV20-1, the J call TRBJ2-2; possible D gene TRBD1, 5 bases. This CDR3 has 18 residues. Germline values: CDR1 DFQATT, CDR2 SNEGSKA (reference sequence). The ends were cut back, 0 bases at V and 2 bases at J, with 19 bases in the middle. The CDR3 DNA reads as TGCAGTGCTAGAGATAGTCAGAGCATCGACAGTAACACCGGGGAGCTGTTTTTT. It encodes CSARDSQSIDSNTGELFF.

The chain is built from TRBV27 and TRBJ1-6; a possible D gene is TRBD1 (6 bases). The ends were cut back, 4 bases at V and 6 bases at J, with 13 bases in the middle. The V gene's germline CDR1 is MNHEY and CDR2 SMNVEV (reference sequence). The CDR3 sequence is 15 residues long. The CDR3: CASSSPRGGNSPLHF. DNA for the CDR3: TGTGCCAGCAGTTCTCCGAGGGGGGGTAATTCACCCCTCCACTTT.

The chain joins TRBV5-1 to TRBJ2-7; no firm D call. The germline V gene has CDR1 SGHRS and CDR2 YFSETQ. Trimming took off 0 bases at V and 3 bases at J, with 13 bases between the two ends. The CDR3 is 15 residues long. The DNA of the CDR3 is TGCGCCAGCAGCTTGGCCCTTCACGGAATCTACGAGCAGTACTTC. This codes for CASSLALHGIYEQYF.

This chain links TRBV30 with TRBJ2-5; no clear D. The CDR3 extends over 13 amino acids. V lost 2 bases, J lost 1 base, and 8 bases lay in between. The germline V gene has CDR1 GTSNPN and CDR2 SVGIG (reference sequence). CDR3 sequence (DNA): TGTGCCTGGAGTAGATCAGGCCAAGAGACCCAGTACTTC. The encoded protein is CAWSRSGQETQYF.

The chain recombines TRBV28 with TRBJ1-5, with D possibly being TRBD1 (6 bases). Germline V gene data show CDR1 as MDHEN and CDR2 as SYDVKM. The CDR3 has 17 amino acids. Trimming cost V 4 bases and J 6 bases, with 22 bases left between them. The CDR3 DNA reads TGTGCCAGCAGTTCCCACCCGTTGGGGGGCGCAATTCAGCCCCAGCATTTT. This encodes CASSSHPLGGAIQPQHF.

The chain joins TRBV19 to TRBJ2-7; TRBD2 is a possible D gene (5 bases). V was trimmed by 4 bases and J by 5 bases, leaving 12 bases between them. The CDR3 runs 13 residues. Germline CDR1 LNHDA, CDR2 SQIVND (reference sequence). The DNA for the CDR3 is TGTGCCAGTAGTAGCGGGCCCCCCGACGAGCAGTACTTC. Translated, it gives CASSSGPPDEQYF.

CDR3 in amino acids: CASSQGTSGNQETQYF. CDR3 bases: TGCGCCAGCAGCCAAGGGACTAGCGGGAACCAAGAGACCCAGTACTTC. V and J are TRBV4-3 and TRBJ2-5; 12 bases match TRBD2. There are 16 residues in the CDR3. V gave up 1 base and J gave up 0 bases; unmatched junction bases: 0. The V gene's germline CDR1 is LGHNA and CDR2 YSLEER.

The chain joins TRBV6-1 to TRBJ1-1, with unresolved D. The length of the CDR3 is 17 residues. Trimming took off 6 bases at V and 1 base at J, with 21 bases between the two ends. Per germline, CDR1 MNHNS and CDR2 SASEGT. CDR3 sequence (DNA): TGTGCCAGCAGCTCCATCGTCCGGCGGGTCCGGAACACTGAAGCTTTCTTT. It encodes CASSSIVRRVRNTEAFF.

This clonotype was detected ten times or more. The rearrangement links TRBV7-9 to TRBJ1-2, with D possibly being TRBD1 (6 bases). This CDR3 spans 15 amino acids. Trimming took 3 bases from V and 10 from J, leaving 21 bases between them. Germline V gene data show CDR1 as SEHNR and CDR2 as FQNEAQ (reference sequence). CDR3 DNA sequence: TGTGCCAGCAGCTTCCCTGAAGGGGGGCGCGGGTACTACACCTTC. The encoded protein is CASSFPEGGRGYYTF.

In its sample, this clonotype was seen a few times. In nucleotides, the CDR3 is TGTGCCAGCAGCTTAGACACTTTCACCGGGGAGCTGTTTTTT. It encodes CASSLDTFTGELFF. This chain uses TRBV7-6 with TRBJ2-2; D uncertain. Deletions cut 1 base from V and 4 bases from J, with 7 bases between. Germline assignment: CDR1 SGHVS and CDR2 FNYEAQ. This CDR3 is 14 amino acids long.

This clonotype was counted ten times or more. The chain has TRBV19 and TRBJ2-5; tentative D call: TRBD1 (6 bases). V gave up 1 base and J gave up 5 bases, with 17 bases separating them. Germline V lookup: CDR1 LNHDA, CDR2 SQIVND (reference sequence). This CDR3 is 16 amino acids long. The CDR3 reads CASSIGYRQGLETQYF. The CDR3 coding sequence is TGTGCCAGTAGTATAGGGTATCGGCAGGGGTTGGAGACCCAGTACTTC.

The chain couples TRBV6-5 to TRBJ1-5, with D maybe TRBD1 (5 bases). CDR1 MNHEY and CDR2 SVGAGI come from the germline V gene. The CDR3 contains 14 residues. V was trimmed by 2 bases and J by 7 bases, leaving 12 bases between them. The CDR3 region is CASSYGGVGQPQHF. CDR3 bases: TGTGCCAGCAGTTACGGGGGAGTTGGGCAGCCCCAGCATTTT.

The sample holds many counts of this clonotype. The genes are TRBV12-3 or TRBV12-4 and TRBJ2-7, with a tentative D call TRBD1 (6 bases). This CDR3 is built from 16 residues. Trimming stripped 1 base from V and 5 bases from J, with 18 bases between. The CDR3 is CASSLGVGQGKNEQYF. In nucleotides, the CDR3 is TGTGCCAGCAGTTTAGGGGTCGGGCAGGGGAAGAACGAGCAGTACTTC.

This clonotype was detected ten times or more. The chain combines TRBV4-3 with TRBJ2-5; 14 bases match TRBD2. The V segment lost 1 base and the J segment 5 bases; nucleotides outside the gene matches: 3. Germline lookup yields CDR1 LGHNA and CDR2 YSLEER. The CDR3 totals 16 residues. The CDR3 nucleotides are TGCGCCAGCAGCCAAGGACTAGCGGGGGGGACGGAGACCCAGTACTTC. Translating gives CASSQGLAGGTETQYF.

This clonotype was seen a single time. The rearrangement joins TRBV5-8 to TRBJ1-5; D not resolved. Deletions cut 4 bases from V and 0 bases from J, with 11 bases between. CDR3 length: 15 amino acids. The germline CDR1 and CDR2 sequences are SGHTS and YDEGEE. The CDR3 loop reads CASSLIKNSNQPQHF. The DNA for the CDR3 is TGTGCCAGCAGCCTCATAAAAAATAGCAATCAGCCCCAGCATTTT.

This clonotype has at least ten counts. V and J are TRBV12-3 or TRBV12-4 and TRBJ1-1; D unresolved. V was pared by 5 bases and J by 1 base, with 14 bases between. The CDR3 covers 15 residues. Here the CDR3 reads CASSDRARGNTEAFF. CDR3 nucleotide sequence: TGTGCCAGCAGTGACCGGGCGCGAGGGAACACTGAAGCTTTCTTT.

The V call is TRBV25-1, the J call TRBJ2-5; D not resolved. Germline lookup yields CDR1 MGHDK and CDR2 SYGVNS. Trimming shortened V by 1 base and J by 1 base, and 7 bases separated the two germline ends. This CDR3 contains 14 residues. CDR3 in amino acids: CASSEFGFQETQYF. CDR3 nucleotides: TGTGCCAGCAGTGAATTCGGCTTCCAAGAGACCCAGTACTTC.

Many counts were recorded for this clonotype. This chain joins TRBV25-1 and TRBJ2-5, with D possibly matching TRBD2 (7 bases). Deletions cut 3 bases from V and 1 base from J, with 18 bases between. Germline values: CDR1 MGHDK, CDR2 SYGVNS. The CDR3 has 17 amino acids. The CDR3 nucleotides are TGTGCCAGCAGTGAGACCCGGGGGGCTCGATCCCAAGAGACCCAGTACTTC. This gives the protein CASSETRGARSQETQYF.

This clonotype was seen at least ten times. The chain carries TRBV12-3 or TRBV12-4 and TRBJ2-7, with 12 bases identical to TRBD1. V lost 6 bases to trimming and J lost 4 bases; unmatched junction nucleotides: 10. The CDR3 is 16 amino acids. For the CDR3, the DNA is TGTGCCAGCAGACGGCCGGGACAGGGGGCGCGGTACGAGCAGTACTTC. This sequence encodes CASRRPGQGARYEQYF.